This TCR beta chain originates from a study of cytomegalovirus exposure and HLA in healthy donors. Study-wide points: In a later analysis, HLA-associated beta chains showed higher expansion and lower generation probabilities than comparable chains. Later analysis identified a missense DCLRE1C variant that was linked to TCR beta V- and J-gene trimming. A classifier reportedly called cytomegalovirus status with high sensitivity and specificity.

This clone has a handful of counts. Its antigen remains unknown. Germline lookup yields CDR1 MDHEN and CDR2 SYDVKM. J was trimmed by 3 bases and V by 6 bases; bases with no gene match: 15. There are 17 residues in the CDR3. The PCR ran on 60 Vbeta and 13 Jbeta primers. The assay was immunoSEQ multiplex PCR, and TCRdb's table has in-frame clones only and misses some. The repertoire consists of more than 95,000 clones, with over 8% occurring once and the leading ten covering 2.5% to 3.5%. J is TRBJ1-2 and V is TRBV28; 8 nucleotides agree with TRBD1. The sample comprised PBMCs. The sequence was obtained from a man between 25 and 39 years old in good health and CMV-seronegative. The CDR3 region is CASSSYGTGMMDYGYTF. The CDR3 DNA reads as TGTGCCAGCAGCTCTTATGGGACAGGAATGATGGACTATGGCTACACCTTC.